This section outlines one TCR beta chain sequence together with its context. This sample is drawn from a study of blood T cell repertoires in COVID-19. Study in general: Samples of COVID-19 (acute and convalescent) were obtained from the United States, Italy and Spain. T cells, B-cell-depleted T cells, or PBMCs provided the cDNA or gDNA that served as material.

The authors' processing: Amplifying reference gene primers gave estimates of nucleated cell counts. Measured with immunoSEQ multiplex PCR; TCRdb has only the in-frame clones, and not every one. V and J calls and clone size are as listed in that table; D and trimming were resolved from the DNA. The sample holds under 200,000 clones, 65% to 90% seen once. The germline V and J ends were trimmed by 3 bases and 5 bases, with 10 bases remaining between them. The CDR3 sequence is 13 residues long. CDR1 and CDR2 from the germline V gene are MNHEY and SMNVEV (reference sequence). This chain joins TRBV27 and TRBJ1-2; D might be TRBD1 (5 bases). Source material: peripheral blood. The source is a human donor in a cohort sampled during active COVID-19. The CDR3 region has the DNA TGTGCCAGCAGTTTTCGGGGGGAATATGGCTACACCTTC. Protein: CASSFRGEYGYTF.